The 30 T cell receptor beta chains presented below share a single source sample, sequenced in a study of blood T cells in healthy people across ages. With a J-beta primer mix and a sample-barcoded 5' primer, a second PCR ran about 7 to 12 cycles. TCRdb reprocessed the 5' RACE reads with MiXCR, giving one entry per CDR3 protein. Of approximately 2,000,000 distinct CDR3 sequences in the sample, about two fifths were seen once. Sample: blood. These receptors all come from a human donor in good health.

The sample holds a few counts of this clonotype. V gene TRBV19 combines with J gene TRBJ2-5; 11 bases are shared with TRBD2. V dropped 2 bases and J dropped 1; count of bases not matched to a gene: 6. The CDR3 is 17 amino acids. Germline values: CDR1 LNHDA, CDR2 SQIVND (reference sequence). Written as DNA, the CDR3 is TGTGCCAGTAGTATAACCCTAGCGGGGGGCCTCCAAGAGACCCAGTACTTC. It codes for CASSITLAGGLQETQYF. Using reference TRBV19 and TRBJ2-5 for the parts outside the CDR3, the full variable domain is DGGITQSPKYLFRKEGQNVTLSCEQNLNHDAMYWYRQDPGQGLRLIYYSQIVNDFQKGDIAEGYSVSREKKESFPLTVTSAQKNPTAFYLCASSITLAGGLQETQYFGPGTRLLVL.

The J gene is TRBJ2-1, the V gene TRBV12-3 or TRBV12-4; 10 nucleotides line up with TRBD2. The CDR3 has 14 amino acids. V trimming: 3 bases; J trimming: 7 bases; junction bases outside the gene matches: 3. The CDR3 DNA reads as TGTGCCAGCAGTTTTAGCGGGGGGTGGAATGAGCAGTTCTTC. Protein: CASSFSGGWNEQFF.

The J gene is TRBJ1-1, the V gene TRBV20-1; D perhaps matches TRBD1 (5 bases). The germline V and J ends were trimmed by 4 bases and 3 bases, with 24 bases remaining between them. Per the germline V gene, CDR1 is DFQATT and CDR2 is SNEGSKA (reference sequence). The CDR3 runs 17 residues. CDR3 coding DNA: TGCAGTGCTACCGAACCGGGACGGATGATGAGGGACACTGAAGCTTTCTTT. The encoded protein is CSATEPGRMMRDTEAFF.

The CDR3 spells CSVGRRDSYGYTF. CDR3 nucleotide sequence: TGCAGCGTTGGGAGGAGGGACAGCTATGGCTACACCTTC. The chain uses TRBV29-1 and TRBJ1-2; TRBD1 agrees at 7 bases. The V and J ends lost 4 bases and 4 bases, in that order; junction bases with no gene match: 6. The CDR3 length is 13 residues. Germline CDR1 reads SQVTM; CDR2 reads ANQGSEA.

In its sample, this clonotype was seen a few times. The chain uses TRBV9 and TRBJ2-7; TRBD1 agrees at 8 bases. Unmatched junction bases numbered 8, after V lost 4 bases and J lost 2 bases. Germline V lookup: CDR1 SGDLS, CDR2 YYNGEE. The CDR3 runs to 15 residues. This CDR3 reads CASSHGGQGAYEQYF. The CDR3 region has the DNA TGTGCCAGCAGCCATGGCGGACAGGGAGCCTACGAGCAGTACTTC.

This chain joins TRBV11-2 and TRBJ1-6, with TRBD1 identical over 10 bases. The CDR3 totals 16 residues. V lost 4 bases to trimming and J lost 7 bases; unmatched junction nucleotides: 7. Germline V gene data show CDR1 as SGHAT and CDR2 as FQNNGV. This chain's CDR3 is CASSSQDRGRNSPLHF. Written as DNA, the CDR3 is TGTGCCAGCAGCTCCCAAGACAGGGGGCGAAATTCACCCCTCCACTTT.

This clonotype is a singleton in its sample. The chain links TRBV6-1 to TRBJ2-1; D remains ambiguous. Per the germline V gene, CDR1 is MNHNS and CDR2 is SASEGT. The V end was cut by 2 bases, the J end by 4 bases, with 6 bases between. This CDR3 comprises 13 residues. The CDR3 coding sequence is TGTGCCAGCAGTGAATCAGATTACAATGAGCAGTTCTTC. It translates to CASSESDYNEQFF.

This chain uses TRBV29-1 with TRBJ1-2; no firm D call. The CDR3 extends over 12 amino acids. CDR1 and CDR2 (germline): SQVTM, ANQGSEA. The V end was cut by 7 bases, the J end by 6 bases, with 15 bases between. The CDR3 DNA reads as TGCAGCGCCGTGGCCCCACGGGATGGCTACACCTTC. It codes for CSAVAPRDGYTF.

The chain couples TRBV19 to TRBJ1-5; no clear D gene. Germline values: CDR1 LNHDA, CDR2 SQIVND (reference sequence). Trimming stripped 6 bases from V and 3 bases from J, with 12 bases between. This CDR3 spans 14 amino acids. The CDR3 sequence: CASRREAVNQPQHF. CDR3 DNA: TGTGCCAGTAGGAGGGAGGCAGTCAATCAGCCCCAGCATTTT.

The chain has TRBV7-9 and TRBJ2-3; 7 bases are shared with TRBD2. CDR1 and CDR2 from the germline V gene are SEHNR and FQNEAQ (reference sequence). This CDR3 has 16 amino acids. V shed 3 bases, J shed 0 bases, and the junction held 6 bases outside the gene matches. CDR3 in DNA: TGTGCCAGCAGCTTGACTAGCCCTCATAGCACAGATACGCAGTATTTT. Translated, it gives CASSLTSPHSTDTQYF.

The rearrangement joins TRBV3-1 to TRBJ2-4; possibly TRBD1 or TRBD2 for D (5 bases each). Near its end, the DNA agrees better with TRBJ2-7, so the J call may be wrong. The germline gives CDR1 LGHDT, CDR2 YNNKEL (reference sequence). This CDR3 has 15 residues. The CDR3 DNA reads TGTGCCAGCAGCCAAGTGGGGGTAGGGAACTACGAGCAGTACTTC. It translates to CASSQVGVGNYEQYF.

Worth noting for this clonotype: A junction boundary mismatches the germline segment, possibly from a read error. The chain carries TRBV3-1 and TRBJ1-3; D might be TRBD1 (6 bases). This CDR3 contains 15 residues. The germline V gene encodes CDR1 LGHDT and CDR2 YNNKEL (reference sequence). This chain's CDR3 is CASSQEGGSGSTIYF. DNA of the CDR3: TGTGCCAGCAGCCAAGAGGGGGGCTCTGGAAGCACCATATATTTT.

V and J are TRBV6-2 or TRBV6-3 and TRBJ1-2; D perhaps matches TRBD1 (5 bases). V was shortened by 6 bases and J by 6 bases, with 14 bases between the two germline ends. The germline V gene encodes CDR1 MNHEY and CDR2 SVGEGT. The CDR3 has 13 residues. CDR3 nucleotides: TGTGCCAGCAGACCTGGGGGACTAGATGGCTACACCTTC. Translating it yields CASRPGGLDGYTF.

This chain links TRBV5-1 with TRBJ2-1, with a weak D call TRBD2 (5 bases). Germline V lookup: CDR1 SGHRS, CDR2 YFSETQ. With 2 bases removed from V and 4 bases from J, the gap between germline ends came to 13 bases. CDR3 size: 15 residues. The DNA for the CDR3 is TGCGCCAGCAGCTTTGGACCAGCGGATTACAATGAGCAGTTCTTC. The encoded protein is CASSFGPADYNEQFF.

The V and J genes are TRBV12-3 or TRBV12-4 and TRBJ1-2; a possible D gene is TRBD1 (5 bases). The germline V and J ends were trimmed by 7 bases and 3 bases, with 9 bases remaining between them. This CDR3 has 12 amino acids. This CDR3 reads CASIGTHYGYTF. In DNA, the CDR3 is TGTGCCAGCATTGGGACCCACTATGGCTACACCTTC.

This chain uses TRBV12-3 or TRBV12-4 with TRBJ2-6; D unresolved. Deletions cut 6 bases from V and 2 bases from J, with 8 bases between. This CDR3 spans 14 amino acids. The CDR3 DNA reads TGTGCCAGCAGAGTGGCCCCTGGGGCCAACGTCCTGACTTTC. This translates into CASRVAPGANVLTF.

This clonotype was counted only a few times. The genes are TRBV6-6 and TRBJ1-2; no clear D. The length of the CDR3 is 11 residues. Looked up from germline, CDR1 is MNHNY and CDR2 is SVGAGI (reference sequence). Trimming left V 2 bases short and J 11 bases short, with 9 bases between. The CDR3: CASSYVLGYTF. The CDR3 bases are TGTGCCAGCAGTTACGTCTTGGGGTACACCTTC.

The gene calls are TRBV7-8 and TRBJ2-2; no definite D call. The CDR3 is 15 residues long. Germline CDR1 reads SGHVS; CDR2 reads FQNEAQ. V was shortened by 1 base and J by 4 bases, with 10 bases between the two germline ends. The CDR3 sequence is CASSLVGISTGELFF. CDR3 DNA: TGTGCCAGCAGCTTAGTGGGGATATCCACCGGGGAGCTGTTTTTT.

This chain links TRBV12-5 with TRBJ1-1; no reliable D call. The V end lost 4 bases, the J end lost 5 bases, and 8 bases lay between the germline ends. The CDR3 is 12 residues long. The germline CDR1 and CDR2 sequences are LGHNT and FRNRAP. The CDR3 DNA follows: TGTGCTAGTGGTTCATCATGGACTGAAGCTTTCTTT. It is translated as CASGSSWTEAFF.

The chain joins TRBV18 to TRBJ2-3, with a possible D match to TRBD2 (6 bases). The germline CDR1 and CDR2 sequences are KGHSH and LQKENI. V shed 4 bases and J shed 0 bases, with 14 bases lying between them. CDR3 length equals 16 residues. The CDR3 DNA reads TGTGCCAGCTCACGTTTCGGGGGAGAGAGCACAGATACGCAGTATTTT. Protein sequence: CASSRFGGESTDTQYF.

The chain has TRBV20-1 and TRBJ1-4; 10 nucleotides line up with TRBD1. This CDR3 spans 15 amino acids. With 4 bases clipped from V and 8 bases from J, the junction kept 10 bases outside the gene matches. The germline V gene has CDR1 DFQATT and CDR2 SNEGSKA (reference sequence). This chain's CDR3 is CSATTPGQGTEKLFF. The CDR3 bases are TGCAGTGCTACCACCCCGGGACAGGGGACCGAAAAACTGTTTTTT.

This chain joins TRBV6-1 and TRBJ1-1; 7 bases align to TRBD1. The trim removed 5 bases at V and 6 bases at J, leaving 21 bases unmatched. Germline values: CDR1 MNHNS, CDR2 SASEGT. This CDR3 has 18 residues. The chain's CDR3 is CASSQLRYRGAGYAEAFF. The CDR3 nucleotides read TGTGCCAGCAGTCAACTAAGGTACAGGGGCGCGGGGTACGCTGAAGCTTTCTTT.

This clonotype was detected only a few times. The chain links TRBV4-1 to TRBJ2-6; D is unresolved. V was cut by 3 bases and J by 0 bases, with 6 bases left in between. CDR3 length: 15 residues. CDR1 and CDR2 from the germline V gene are MGHRA and YSYEKL. This CDR3 reads CASSHVNSGANVLTF. In DNA, the CDR3 is TGCGCCAGCAGCCACGTGAACTCTGGGGCCAACGTCCTGACTTTC.

V usage is TRBV4-1 and J usage is TRBJ2-1; D may be TRBD1 or TRBD2 (6 bases each). The germline gives CDR1 MGHRA, CDR2 YSYEKL. Deletions cut 0 bases from V and 6 bases from J, with 15 bases between. The CDR3 is 16 amino acids. The chain's CDR3 is CASSQEGRGAGNEQFF. The CDR3 coding sequence is TGCGCCAGCAGCCAAGAAGGAAGGGGGGCCGGCAATGAGCAGTTCTTC.

This clonotype was recorded many times. The V gene is TRBV7-2, the J gene TRBJ2-7; TRBD1 matches at 7 bases. The CDR3 loop spans 14 amino acids. Germline lookup yields CDR1 SGHTA and CDR2 FQGNSA. J lost 0 bases, V lost 4 bases, and 3 bases had no gene match. The CDR3 sequence: CASSWDRASYEQYF. The CDR3 region has the DNA TGTGCCAGCAGCTGGGACAGAGCCTCCTACGAGCAGTACTTC.

This clonotype appeared a few times. The rearrangement joins TRBV4-1 to TRBJ1-2; D not certain. This CDR3 has 13 amino acids. Germline V gene lookup returns CDR1 MGHRA and CDR2 YSYEKL. V was cut by 1 base and J by 4 bases, with 7 bases left in between. Here the CDR3 reads CASSQVNFYGYTF. CDR3 coding DNA: TGCGCCAGCAGCCAAGTTAACTTCTATGGCTACACCTTC.

In DNA, the CDR3 is TGCAGTGCTCCGACGGGGCTAGGTCAGCCCCAGCATTTT. As protein: CSAPTGLGQPQHF. The rearrangement uses TRBV20-1 and TRBJ1-5; perhaps TRBD1 as D (5 bases). Germline V gene data show CDR1 as DFQATT and CDR2 as SNEGSKA (reference sequence). The CDR3 contains 13 residues. The V end was cut by 5 bases, the J end by 6 bases, with 14 bases between.

The chain combines TRBV7-8 with TRBJ2-7; D is unclear. The germline V gene encodes CDR1 SGHVS and CDR2 FQNEAQ. The CDR3 is 13 residues long. Trimming took 10 bases from V and 3 from J, leaving 16 bases between them. CDR3 in DNA: TGTGCCACCGAGTCAAGCTTCAGCTACGAGCAGTACTTC. Its protein product is CATESSFSYEQYF.

There are a few counts of this clonotype. This sequence joins TRBV6-5 and TRBJ2-1; 13 bases fit TRBD2. CDR1 and CDR2 (germline): MNHEY, SVGAGI. Trimming cost V 8 bases and J 10 bases; bases outside gene matches: 8. The CDR3 has 14 amino acids. CDR3 bases: TGTGCCAGCCGTCCGGGACTAGCGGGACCCGAGCAGTTCTTC. It codes for CASRPGLAGPEQFF.

This clonotype was detected a few times. This chain links TRBV20-1 with TRBJ2-7; weak D call: TRBD1 (6 bases). Trimming pared 0 bases from V and 5 bases from J, leaving 14 bases between. The CDR3 spans 14 residues. CDR1 and CDR2 (germline): DFQATT, SNEGSKA (reference sequence). The CDR3 DNA sequence: TGCAGTGCTAGAGACGCACAGGGATCAGACGAGCAGTACTTC. Residues: CSARDAQGSDEQYF.